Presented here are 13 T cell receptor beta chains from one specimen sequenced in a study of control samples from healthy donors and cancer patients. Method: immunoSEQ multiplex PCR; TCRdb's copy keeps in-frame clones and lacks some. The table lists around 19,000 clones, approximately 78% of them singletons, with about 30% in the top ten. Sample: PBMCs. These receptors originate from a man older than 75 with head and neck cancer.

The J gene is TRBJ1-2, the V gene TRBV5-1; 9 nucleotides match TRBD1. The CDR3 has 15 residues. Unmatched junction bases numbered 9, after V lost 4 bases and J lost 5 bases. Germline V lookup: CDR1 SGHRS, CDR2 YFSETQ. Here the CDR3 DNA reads TGCGCCAGCAGCCTTACTCCGGGACAGGGTTATGGCTACACCTTC. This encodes CASSLTPGQGYGYTF.

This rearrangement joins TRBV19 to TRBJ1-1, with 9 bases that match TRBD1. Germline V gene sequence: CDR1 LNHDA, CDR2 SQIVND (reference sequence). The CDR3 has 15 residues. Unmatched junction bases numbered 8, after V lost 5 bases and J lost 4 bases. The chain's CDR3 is CASSPLDRGGTEAFF. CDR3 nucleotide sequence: TGTGCCAGTAGTCCGCTGGACAGGGGAGGCACTGAAGCTTTCTTT.

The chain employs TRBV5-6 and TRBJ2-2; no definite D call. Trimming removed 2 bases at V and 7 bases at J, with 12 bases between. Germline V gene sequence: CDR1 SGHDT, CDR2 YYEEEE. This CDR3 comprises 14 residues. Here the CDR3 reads CASSLGMDGGELFF. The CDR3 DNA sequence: TGTGCCAGCAGCTTAGGGATGGATGGCGGGGAGCTGTTTTTT.

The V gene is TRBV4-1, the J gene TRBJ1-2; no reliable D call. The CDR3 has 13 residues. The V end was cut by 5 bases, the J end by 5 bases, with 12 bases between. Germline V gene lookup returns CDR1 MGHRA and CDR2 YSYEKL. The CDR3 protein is CASSKTPAYGYTF. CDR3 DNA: TGCGCCAGCAGCAAAACTCCGGCATATGGCTACACCTTC.

The CDR3 protein is CSVEGQGFYGYTF. The CDR3 DNA reads TGCAGCGTTGAAGGGCAGGGGTTCTATGGCTACACCTTC. V and J are TRBV29-1 and TRBJ1-2; TRBD1 is a possible D gene (6 bases). CDR3 length: 13 amino acids. The V gene's germline CDR1 is SQVTM and CDR2 ANQGSEA. V lost 1 base and J lost 4, with 10 bases in between. Full variable domain (rest looked up from reference TRBV29-1 and TRBJ1-2): SAVISQKPSRDICQRGTSLTIQCQVDSQVTMMFWYRQQPGQSLTLIATANQGSEATYESGFVIDKFPISRPNLTFSTLTVSNMSPEDSSIYLCSVEGQGFYGYTFGSGTRLTVV.

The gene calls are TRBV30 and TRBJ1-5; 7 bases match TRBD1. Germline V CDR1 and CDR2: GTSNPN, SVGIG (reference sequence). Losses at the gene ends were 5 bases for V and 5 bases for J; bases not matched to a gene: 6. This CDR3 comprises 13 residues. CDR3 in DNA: TGTGCCTGGTCACAGGGGTTTGATCAGCCCCAGCATTTT. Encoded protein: CAWSQGFDQPQHF.

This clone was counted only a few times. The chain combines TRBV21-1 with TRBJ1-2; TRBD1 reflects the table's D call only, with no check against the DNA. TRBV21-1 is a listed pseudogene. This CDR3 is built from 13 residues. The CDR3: CASADSFNYGYTF. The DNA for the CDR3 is TGTGCCAGCGCGGACAGTTTTAACTATGGCTACACCTTC.

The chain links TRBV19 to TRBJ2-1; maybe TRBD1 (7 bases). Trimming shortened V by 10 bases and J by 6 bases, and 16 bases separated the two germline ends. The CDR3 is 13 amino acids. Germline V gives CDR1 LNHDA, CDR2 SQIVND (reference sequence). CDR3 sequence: CATQEGAANEQFF. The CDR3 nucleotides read TGTGCCACTCAGGAGGGGGCTGCCAATGAGCAGTTCTTC.

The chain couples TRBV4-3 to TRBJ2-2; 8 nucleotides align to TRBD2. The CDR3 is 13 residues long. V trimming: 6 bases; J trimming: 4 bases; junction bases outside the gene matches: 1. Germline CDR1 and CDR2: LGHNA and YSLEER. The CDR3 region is CASSAGGTGELFF. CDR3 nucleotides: TGCGCCAGCAGTGCGGGGGGCACCGGGGAGCTGTTTTTT.

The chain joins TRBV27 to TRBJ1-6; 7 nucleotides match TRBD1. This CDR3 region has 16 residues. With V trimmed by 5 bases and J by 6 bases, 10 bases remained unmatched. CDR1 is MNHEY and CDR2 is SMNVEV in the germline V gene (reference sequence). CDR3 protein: CASSTRQGGPNSPLHF. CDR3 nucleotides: TGTGCCAGCAGTACGCGACAGGGAGGCCCTAATTCACCCCTCCACTTT.

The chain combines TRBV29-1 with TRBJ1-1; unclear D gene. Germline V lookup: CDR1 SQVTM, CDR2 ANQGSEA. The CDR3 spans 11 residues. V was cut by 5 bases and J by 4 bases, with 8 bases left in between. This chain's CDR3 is CSVHSGTEAFF. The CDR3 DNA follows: TGCAGCGTTCATTCAGGCACTGAAGCTTTCTTT.

CDR3 in amino acids: CSVSDRFHTEAFF. The CDR3 nucleotides are TGCAGCGTTTCGGACAGGTTTCACACTGAAGCTTTCTTT. The J gene is TRBJ1-1, the V gene TRBV29-1; 7 nucleotides align to TRBD1. Germline V gene lookup returns CDR1 SQVTM and CDR2 ANQGSEA. V shed 5 bases, J shed 3 bases, and the junction held 6 bases outside the gene matches. The CDR3 is 13 amino acids. Using reference TRBV29-1 and TRBJ1-1 for the parts outside the CDR3, the full variable domain is SAVISQKPSRDICQRGTSLTIQCQVDSQVTMMFWYRQQPGQSLTLIATANQGSEATYESGFVIDKFPISRPNLTFSTLTVSNMSPEDSSIYLCSVSDRFHTEAFFGQGTRLTVV.

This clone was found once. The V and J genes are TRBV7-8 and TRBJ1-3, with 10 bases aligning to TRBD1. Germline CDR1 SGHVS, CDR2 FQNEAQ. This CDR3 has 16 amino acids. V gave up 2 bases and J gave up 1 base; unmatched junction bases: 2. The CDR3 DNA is TGTGCCAGCAGCTTAATGGACAGGGGGTCTGGAAACACCATATATTTT. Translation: CASSLMDRGSGNTIYF.